This T cell receptor (beta chain) came from a study of T cells in Graves' hyperthyroidism and ophthalmopathy (dated 2019 in TCRdb). Looking at the study overall: Peripheral blood samples were taken at the time of initial diagnosis, prior to any treatment. The 100 or so discovery patients were randomly split 7:3 into training and test sets. The paper reports TCR Vbeta CDR3 sequencing of some 140 peripheral blood samples: 40 to 45 ophthalmopathy, fewer than 80 hyperthyroidism and around 17 progressor patients. TCR V-J signatures able to tell the groups apart were searched for in a discovery cohort of approximately 95 patients, of whom 40 to 45 had Graves' ophthalmopathy and around 57 had stable Graves' hyperthyroidism. The study also compared thyroid tissue and blood T-cell repertoires from about six Graves' hyperthyroidism patients. An independent validation cohort of fewer than 20 hyperthyroidism patients and 17 patients who later progressed to ophthalmopathy tested prospective prediction of ophthalmopathy. Following sampling, methimazole starting at 30 mg daily was given to hyperthyroidism patients, and high-dose intravenous methylprednisolone was given to ophthalmopathy patients. General study outcomes and caveats: A model built on a 13 V-J signature distinguished ophthalmopathy from stable hyperthyroidism, reaching 85% to 90% sensitivity and under 84% specificity in cross-validation and 80%/75% in testing. In validation, the model predicted progression to ophthalmopathy a median of approximately 6.3 months before onset, with about 67% sensitivity and 72.22% specificity. Most expanded thyroid clonotypes (frequency above 0.001) were also found in blood, which suggests that blood repertoires may mirror thyroid immune responses. Sample size was not statistically predetermined, and blinding of investigators to group allocation was not performed.

A patient counted as having stable Graves' hyperthyroidism if no progression to ophthalmopathy occurred over 18 months of follow-up. Hyperthyroidism patients were newly diagnosed, with disease duration under 2 months, and aged 18 to 65 years. Exclusion was applied to patients with uncontrolled infections, other autoimmune diseases, pregnancy or lactation. Diagnoses were established on the basis of clinical symptoms, serum thyroxine and TRAb, thyroid ultrasound, and orbital computed tomography. Ficoll-Paque density gradient centrifugation was used to isolate PBMCs from under 11 ml of fresh peripheral blood. Total RNA was extracted using Trizol reagent, and RNA quality was assessed on an Agilent 2100 Bioanalyzer. TCR beta CDR3 regions were amplified from RNA transcripts. The first round of RT-PCR for the TCR CDR3 was performed with the HTBI primer set and the Qiagen OneStep RT-PCR kit. A second multiplex PCR round built the libraries, followed by size selection and purification. Sequencing of the libraries was done on an Illumina HiSeq2000 using paired-end 100 bp reads. In the authors' own workflow: SOAPnuke was used to process the raw data, with reads discarded if the reads contained adapters or uncalled bases, had a mean Phred below 15, or lacked an exact constant-primer or identifier match. COPE v1.2.5 was used to merge high-quality paired reads, and clonotypes were defined as unique nucleotide sequences. MiTCR v1.1 was used to align the clonotypes against IMGT TRBV, TRBD and TRBJ reference segments. The analysis was restricted to V-J combinations with a frequency above 0.0001, which together covered 99% to 99.2% of the repertoires. The TCS score was defined as F50 (clonal expansion) divided by E x V (chaos), with BLOSUM62-based TCRdist calculated between CDR3 peptides within each V-J. Welch's t-statistics and random forest reduced around 520 V-J features to roughly 13, which were used in a naive Bayes classifier (R e1071). Thyroid-blood repertoire similarity was quantified with the Morisita-Horn index. The raw public reads went through TCRdb reprocessing: fastp at Q25, MiXCR clone calling, in-frame beta chains kept. One record per CDR3 amino acid sequence lists the most common genes and DNA. TCRdb, not the authors, supplied the V and J calls. The sample profile shows around 700,000 distinct CDR3 sequences; approximately 36% of them were found once. The ten largest account for 30% to 40% of the sample.

Trimming costs V 1 base and J 0 bases, and their ends lie 10 bases apart. The CDR3, cysteine through phenylalanine, is 15 amino acids long. Here the CDR3 DNA is all that survives: 45 bases in frame from base 1. For CDR1 and CDR2, the germline V gene lists SGHTA and FQGNSA. This clonotype showed up many times. Its antigen target is currently unknown. Base qualities are not recorded, but no much larger clone differs from it by a single base. This TCR derives from a woman in her forties with Graves' hyperthyroidism. Here the chain combines TRBV7-2 and TRBJ2-7, with TRBD2 perhaps the D gene, on 5 matching bases. The sample comprised blood. The DNA reads TGTGCCAGCAGCTTAGGGCGGGCGAGCTCCTACGAGCAGTACTTC. It translates to CASSLGRASSYEQYF. Outside the CDR3, residues come from the reference TRBV7-2 and TRBJ2-7 proteins, so the full variable domain is: GAGVSQSPSNKVTEKGKDVELRCDPISGHTALYWYRQSLGQGLEFLIYFQGNSAPDKSGLPSDRFSAERTGGSVSTLTIQRTQQEDSAVYLCASSLGRASSYEQYFGPGTRLTVT.